This is a list of T cell receptor beta chains from one sample in a study of blood T cell repertoires in COVID-19. Clones were sequenced by immunoSEQ multiplex PCR, and TCRdb holds only the in-frame ones, with some missing. The sample comprises approximately 170,000 clones, approximately 85% of which are singletons, and about 2.5% rests with the top ten. Sequenced: peripheral blood. The receptors derive from a woman aged 80 or older with COVID-19, enrolled during active disease. CDR3s include the opening cysteine and the closing phenylalanine or tryptophan. A D gene is named only where the DNA matches it firmly. The size entry is marked missing in some rows and otherwise reads once, few, many or a size class.

-,-,TRBJ1-5,TRBV9,CASSVAGGTQPQHF,TGTGCCAGCAGCGTAGCGGGGGGCACTCAGCCCCAGCATTTT
-,few,TRBJ2-2,TRBV2,CASSLGSTGELFF,TGTGCCAGCAGTCTCGGGAGCACCGGGGAGCTGTTTTTT
TRBD2,once,TRBJ2-7,TRBV28,CASSLFGTIYEQYF,TGTGCCAGCAGTTTATTCGGGACTATCTACGAGCAGTACTTC
-,-,TRBJ1-2,TRBV11-2,CASSSTGYYGYTF,TGTGCCAGCAGCTCGACAGGATACTATGGCTACACCTTC
-,-,TRBJ2-6,TRBV5-1,CASSRVPQGLMSSGANVLTF,TGCGCCAGCAGTCGGGTTCCGCAGGGGCTAATGAGCTCTGGGGCCAACGTCCTGACTTTC
TRBD1,-,TRBJ1-4,TRBV5-5,CASSLGGQAREKLFF,TGTGCCAGCAGCTTGGGTGGACAGGCTAGAGAAAAACTGTTTTTT
-,once,TRBJ1-1,TRBV5-1,CASSPQGNTEAFF,TGCGCCAGCAGTCCACAGGGGAACACTGAAGCTTTCTTT
-,-,TRBJ2-7,TRBV5-1,CASSLVQGYEQYF,TGCGCCAGCAGCTTGGTACAGGGCTACGAGCAGTACTTC
TRBD2,-,TRBJ2-1,TRBV9,CASSPQREVSVRNEQFF,TGTGCCAGCAGCCCTCAGCGGGAGGTATCCGTACGCAATGAGCAGTTCTTC
-,-,TRBJ1-5,TRBV7-9,CASSLEGVPLGQPQHF,TGTGCCAGCAGCTTAGAGGGGGTGCCCCTGGGTCAGCCCCAGCATTTT
-,-,TRBJ1-4,TRBV10-3,CAISALNEKLFF,TGTGCCATCAGTGCCCTAAATGAAAAACTGTTTTTT
TRBD1,once,TRBJ2-7,TRBV28,CASTTTGGVYEQYF,TGTGCCAGCACCACGACAGGGGGGGTTTACGAGCAGTACTTC
-,-,TRBJ1-1,TRBV4-2,CASSQDVGTRAEAFF,TGTGCCAGCAGCCAAGATGTGGGGACTCGCGCTGAAGCTTTCTTT
TRBD1,-,TRBJ2-7,TRBV2,CASRLTGQQYF,TGTGCCAGCAGGCTGACAGGGCAGCAGTACTTC
TRBD1,-,TRBJ2-7,TRBV28,CASGNDRGGQYF,TGTGCCAGCGGAAACGACAGGGGCGGGCAGTACTTC
TRBD2,-,TRBJ2-1,TRBV9,CASSALTSGKAYNEQFF,TGTGCCAGCAGCGCCCTGACTAGCGGGAAGGCCTACAATGAGCAGTTCTTC
TRBD1,-,TRBJ1-2,TRBV6-2/TRBV6-3,CASSQRQGANYGYTF,TGTGCCAGCAGTCAACGACAGGGCGCTAACTATGGCTACACCTTC